The subject of this entry is one TCR beta chain. No antigen is known for it. This record belongs to a study of cytomegalovirus exposure and HLA in healthy donors. As for the study in general: When 398 donors were genotyped, roughly 82% of them were found to fall in the Caucasian-associated ancestry cluster. Findings of the study overall: A later analysis showed that HLA-associated TCR beta chains had undergone more clonal expansion than equally common others. Later analysis showed most CMV-associated TCR beta chains appearing HLA-restricted.

60 Vbeta and 13 Jbeta primers were used in PCR. Only in-frame clones appear in the TCRdb table, and some are missing; sequencing was by immunoSEQ multiplex PCR. The top ten hold about 1.2% of the sample, which has more than 110,000 clones, 70% to 75% seen once. CDR3 length equals 14 residues. The V end lost 5 bases, the J end lost 5 bases, and 15 bases lay between the germline ends. Germline V lookup: CDR1 KGHSH, CDR2 LQKENI. V is TRBV18 and J is TRBJ1-1; D perhaps matches TRBD1 (6 bases). This TCR was sampled from a woman aged 40 to 50 in good health and CMV-seronegative. Sequencing input: PBMCs. This chain's CDR3 is CASSIDVRGTEAFF. For the CDR3, the DNA is TGTGCCAGCTCAATCGACGTCAGGGGAACTGAAGCTTTCTTT.